This TCR beta chain stems from a study of blood T cell repertoires in COVID-19. Overall study: COVID-19 samples from acute and convalescent phases originated in the United States, Italy and Spain. Sample material is recorded as cDNA or gDNA derived from T cells, B-cell-depleted T cells, or PBMCs.

The CDR3 is 17 amino acids. Germline lookup yields CDR1 KGHDR and CDR2 SFDVKD. V lost 3 bases and J lost 2, with 17 bases in between. Original processing notes: Amplification from reference gene primers served as the basis for estimated nucleated cell counts. Produced via immunoSEQ multiplex PCR; TCRdb's table is partial and in-frame only. V, J and clone size were drawn from that table, and D and trimming were deduced from the DNA. The sample holds fewer than 250,000 clones, 84% seen once. The chain carries TRBV24-1 and TRBJ2-3; D may be TRBD1 (6 bases). This TCR was sampled from a man aged 50-59 years with acute or convalescent COVID-19. The sequenced material came from peripheral blood. The CDR3 spells CATSDPSRTADTDTQYF. The CDR3, as DNA: TGTGCCACCAGTGATCCCTCAAGGACAGCCGACACAGATACGCAGTATTTT.